The T cell receptor (beta chain) under discussion was sequenced for a study of CD8 T cells in ankylosing spondylitis. Each CDR3 protein gets one entry after TCRdb re-called the 5' RACE reads with MiXCR. The table lists 150,000 to 200,000 distinct CDR3 sequences, 15% to 20% of them singletons. From germline, CDR1 is MNHEY and CDR2 SVGAGI. With V trimmed by 1 base and J by 0 bases, 7 bases remained unmatched. The CDR3 extends over 17 amino acids. Study-wide results and limits: Enrichment of disease-linked clones was reportedly significant in matched ankylosing spondylitis synovial fluid.

This clonotype was detected many times. The antigen remains unidentified. This chain links TRBV6-5 with TRBJ2-7, with 9 nucleotides matching TRBD2. The source material was blood, either unsorted or a sorted T cell fraction (not recorded which). The origin of this receptor is a male donor under 30 with ankylosing spondylitis or in good health (not recorded which). The CDR3 DNA sequence: TGTGCCAGCAGTTACTATTGGAGCGGGAGGTCCTCCTACGAGCAGTACTTC. Its protein is CASSYYWSGRSSYEQYF.